Listed here is a single T cell receptor (beta chain). Using the 5' RACE reads, TCRdb records one entry per CDR3 protein without DNA. This table lists 500,000 or so distinct CDR3 sequences. The germline V gene has CDR1 LGHDT and CDR2 YNNKEL (reference sequence). The CDR3 has 14 amino acids. The data stem from a study of T cells expressing NK-cell markers. On the study more broadly: HCMV seropositivity characterized seven of the eight sequenced donors, and seronegativity one.

The specimen was blood T cells: a sorted CD56 or NKG2C T cell subset, CD4+ or CD8+ T cells, or bulk PBMC T cells (not recorded which). This receptor was taken from a young man in good health. The chain joins TRBV3-1 to TRBJ1-4; checking the TCRdb D call of TRBD1 is not possible without DNA. The CDR3 protein is CASSQDPRPEKLFF.